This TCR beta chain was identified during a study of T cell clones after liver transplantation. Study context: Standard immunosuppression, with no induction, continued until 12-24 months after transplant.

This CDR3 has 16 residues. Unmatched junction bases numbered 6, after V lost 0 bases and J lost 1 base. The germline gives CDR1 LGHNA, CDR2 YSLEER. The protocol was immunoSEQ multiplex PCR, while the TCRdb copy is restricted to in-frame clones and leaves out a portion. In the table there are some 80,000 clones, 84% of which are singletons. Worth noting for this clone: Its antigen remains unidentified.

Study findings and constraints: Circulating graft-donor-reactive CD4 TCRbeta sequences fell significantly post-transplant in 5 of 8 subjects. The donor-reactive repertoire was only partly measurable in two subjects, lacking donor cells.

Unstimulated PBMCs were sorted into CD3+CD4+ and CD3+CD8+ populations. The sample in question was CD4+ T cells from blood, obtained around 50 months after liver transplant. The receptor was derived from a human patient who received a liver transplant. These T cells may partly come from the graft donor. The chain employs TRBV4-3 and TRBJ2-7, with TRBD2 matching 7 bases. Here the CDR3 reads CASSQEASGGSYEQYF. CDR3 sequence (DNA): TGCGCCAGCAGCCAAGAGGCTAGCGGAGGATCCTACGAGCAGTACTTC.